This is a list of T cell receptor beta chains from one sample in a study of blood T cells in healthy people across ages. TCRdb independently ran MiXCR on the 5' RACE reads; one entry per CDR3 protein. This table has hundreds of thousands of distinct CDR3 sequences, 40% to 50% appearing once. What was sequenced was blood. All receptors derive from a man aged 55 to 69 in good health. The CDR3 runs from the conserved cysteine through the conserved F or W. The D gene is left open where the match is weak. For some rows the clone size is stated as once, few or many, or as a class when expanded; others skip it.

j_gene | abundance | v_gene | d_gene | len | CDR3nt | CDR3aa
TRBJ2-5 | few | TRBV7-8 | TRBD1 | 15 | TGTGCCAGCAGCAATACGGACAGGATGCAAGAGACCCAGTACTTC | CASSNTDRMQETQYF
TRBJ2-1 | NA | TRBV4-1 | TRBD1 | 16 | TGCTCCAGCAGCCAAGCGCCGGGACAGGGGGTCAATGAGCAGTTCTTC | CSSSQAPGQGVNEQFF
TRBJ2-7 | NA | TRBV6-2/TRBV6-3 | TRBD1 | 16 | TGTGCCAGCAGTAAGGCAGGGGGAGTAAACACCTACGAGCAGTACTTC | CASSKAGGVNTYEQYF
TRBJ2-2 | NA | TRBV7-2 | NA | 13 | TGTGCCAGCAGCCCAAGGATTCCCGAGGAGCTGTTTTTT | CASSPRIPEELFF
TRBJ2-2 | few | TRBV11-2 | NA | 15 | TGTGCCAGCAGCTTAATAGGACAGCGCACCGGGGAGCTGTTTTTT | CASSLIGQRTGELFF
TRBJ2-3 | NA | TRBV7-2 | NA | 16 | TGTGCCAGCAGCCCAACCAGGACCAGCTTGCCAGATACGCAGTATTTT | CASSPTRTSLPDTQYF
TRBJ2-7 | NA | TRBV20-1 | NA | 13 | TGCAATGCTAAAGACTGGATCAACTACGAGCAGTACTTC | CNAKDWINYEQYF
TRBJ1-1 | many | TRBV7-8 | NA | 13 | TGTGCCAGCAGCATGGGACGGAACACTGAAGCTTTCTTT | CASSMGRNTEAFF
TRBJ2-2 | NA | TRBV7-6 | NA | 15 | TGTGCCAGCAGCTTAGTTGCACACGGCACCGGGGAGCTGTTTTTT | CASSLVAHGTGELFF
TRBJ1-2 | few | TRBV6-5 | NA | 13 | TGTGCCAGCAGTCCGGACCTTAACTATGGCTACACCTTC | CASSPDLNYGYTF
TRBJ1-2 | few | TRBV12-3/TRBV12-4 | NA | 13 | TGTGCCAGCACCTCATCATTTGGGCACGGCTACACCTTC | CASTSSFGHGYTF
TRBJ2-1 | NA | TRBV5-1 | TRBD2 | 20 | TGCGCCAGCAGCTTGGCCGGGGGGGCCCACCGTCGGGTCGGTTACAATGAGCAGTTCTTC | CASSLAGGAHRRVGYNEQFF
TRBJ1-1 | NA | TRBV9 | NA | 15 | TGTGCCAGCAGCGTAGCACATTCGGCGAACACTGAAGCTTTCTTT | CASSVAHSANTEAFF
TRBJ1-2 | many | TRBV18 | NA | 16 | TGTGCCAGCTCACCAACTGTACATGTCTCCTTCTATGGCTACACCTTC | CASSPTVHVSFYGYTF
TRBJ2-3 | NA | TRBV4-3 | TRBD1 | 15 | TGCGCCAGCAGCCCCCGTGCAGGGGGCGCAGATACGCAGTATTTT | CASSPRAGGADTQYF
TRBJ1-2 | few | TRBV20-1 | TRBD1 | 15 | TGCAGTGCTCGCGCACATGGACAGGCGGGCTATGGCTACACCTTC | CSARAHGQAGYGYTF